A selection of T cell receptor beta chains follows, all from one sample in a study of T-cell reconstitution after alpha-beta-depleted transplantation in children. TCRdb passed the PCR reads through MiXCR, listing each CDR3 protein once. Found here are some 520,000 distinct CDR3 sequences, around a third of them singletons; the top ten hold under 3%. Source: PBMCs from the stem cell graft donor, taken from the stem cell graft. The receptor source for this set is a human donor who donated a stem cell graft to a child with aplastic anemia. The CDR3 runs from the conserved cysteine through the conserved F or W. A D gene is named only where the DNA matches it firmly. Clone size is not always given. Where it is, it says once, few, many or a class for expanded clones.

d_gene,abundance,v_gene,j_gene,CDR3aa,CDR3nt
.,few,TRBV12-3/TRBV12-4,TRBJ2-1,CASRGGLASYNEQFF,TGTGCCAGCAGGGGGGGGCTAGCGTCGTACAATGAGCAGTTCTTC
.,.,TRBV18,TRBJ2-7,CASSPTLASEQYF,TGTGCCAGCTCGCCCACCCTAGCAAGCGAGCAGTACTTC
.,few,TRBV5-5,TRBJ2-4,CASSFTGPGPKNIQYF,TGTGCCAGCAGCTTTACAGGGCCCGGACCAAAAAACATTCAGTACTTC
.,.,TRBV6-2/TRBV6-3,TRBJ2-7,CASSYWMTGSYEQYF,TGTGCCAGCAGTTACTGGATGACCGGCTCCTACGAGCAGTACTTC
.,few,TRBV29-1,TRBJ1-5,CSVGGFGQPQHF,TGCAGCGTTGGGGGGTTTGGTCAGCCCCAGCATTTT
.,.,TRBV20-1,TRBJ2-4,CSASLATKNIQYF,TGCAGTGCTAGTCTAGCAACCAAAAACATTCAGTACTTC
TRBD2,.,TRBV20-1,TRBJ2-1,CSAGKGTSGIRNEQFF,TGCAGTGCTGGCAAAGGGACTAGCGGGATTCGCAATGAGCAGTTCTTC
.,.,TRBV19,TRBJ1-3,CASSIGIGNTIYF,TGTGCCAGTAGTATTGGGATCGGAAACACCATATATTTT
TRBD1,few,TRBV12-3/TRBV12-4,TRBJ2-7,CASSPGQGNYEQYF,TGTGCCAGCAGCCCCGGACAGGGGAACTACGAGCAGTACTTC
TRBD1,.,TRBV27,TRBJ1-1,CASRGQGYGSTEAFF,TGTGCCAGCAGGGGACAGGGGTACGGTAGCACTGAAGCTTTCTTT
.,.,TRBV20-1,TRBJ1-4,CSARGGIGQTEKLFF,TGCAGTGCCAGAGGCGGGATAGGACAAACCGAAAAACTGTTTTTT
.,.,TRBV19,TRBJ2-5,CASSANQRGETQYF,TGTGCCAGTAGTGCGAATCAACGAGGGGAGACCCAGTACTTC
TRBD2,.,TRBV25-1,TRBJ2-1,CASSEWTPSGRNNEQFF,TGTGCCAGCAGTGAATGGACCCCTAGCGGGAGAAACAATGAGCAGTTCTTC
TRBD2,.,TRBV9,TRBJ2-5,CASSRRQREGETQYF,TGTGCCAGCAGTCGTAGACAGCGGGAGGGGGAGACCCAGTACTTC
.,.,TRBV12-3/TRBV12-4,TRBJ2-5,CASSPHSGRETQYF,TGTGCCAGCAGTCCCCATTCGGGAAGAGAGACCCAGTACTTC
.,.,TRBV7-3,TRBJ2-1,CASSKGTFLDEQFF,TGTGCCAGCAGTAAAGGGACTTTTTTGGATGAGCAGTTCTTC
TRBD1,.,TRBV15,TRBJ1-5,CATSRDKTGDQPQHF,TGTGCCACCAGCAGAGATAAGACAGGGGATCAGCCCCAGCATTTT
TRBD1,.,TRBV6-1,TRBJ2-3,CASTPQGQGTDTQYF,TGTGCCAGCACTCCTCAAGGACAGGGCACAGATACGCAGTATTTT
TRBD2,few,TRBV6-5,TRBJ2-2,CASSYRGAGGNTGELFF,TGTGCCAGCAGTTACCGAGGGGCGGGAGGCAACACCGGGGAGCTGTTTTTT
TRBD1,.,TRBV5-1,TRBJ2-1,CASSPTGSYNEQFF,TGCGCCAGCAGCCCGACAGGGAGCTACAATGAGCAGTTCTTC
.,.,TRBV15,TRBJ2-7,CATSTGGGSYEQYF,TGTGCCACCAGCACCGGCGGAGGCTCCTACGAGCAGTACTTC
TRBD1,many,TRBV30,TRBJ2-1,CAWSVGGYSYNEQFF,TGTGCCTGGAGTGTAGGGGGCTACTCCTACAATGAGCAGTTCTTC
TRBD2,few,TRBV11-3,TRBJ2-5,CASSLDRTSGLQETQYF,TGTGCCAGCAGCTTAGACCGGACTAGCGGGTTACAAGAGACCCAGTACTTC
TRBD2,.,TRBV19,TRBJ2-5,CASGLAGETQYF,TGTGCCAGTGGACTAGCGGGAGAGACCCAGTACTTC
.,.,TRBV11-2,TRBJ2-2,CASSALASGELFF,TGTGCCAGCAGCGCCCTTGCCAGCGGGGAGCTGTTTTTT
TRBD1,few,TRBV5-1,TRBJ2-7,CASSWGTGLNEQYF,TGCGCCAGCAGCTGGGGGACAGGCTTGAACGAGCAGTACTTC
TRBD1,.,TRBV29-1,TRBJ2-6,CSVESRDRVSGANVLTF,TGCAGCGTTGAATCCCGGGACAGGGTATCTGGGGCCAACGTCCTGACTTTC
.,.,TRBV5-1,TRBJ2-5,CASSLQPGRGETQYF,TGCGCCAGCAGCTTACAGCCCGGGAGAGGAGAGACCCAGTACTTC
TRBD2,.,TRBV9,TRBJ2-3,CASSVLAGVTDTQYF,TGTGCCAGCAGCGTATTGGCGGGAGTCACAGATACGCAGTATTTT
.,.,TRBV5-4,TRBJ1-5,CASSSGAPSDNQPQHF,TGTGCCAGCAGTTCGGGGGCTCCATCCGACAATCAGCCCCAGCATTTT
.,.,TRBV5-1,TRBJ2-1,CASSLPLLPDNEQFF,TGCGCCAGCAGCTTGCCACTACTACCCGACAATGAGCAGTTCTTC
.,few,TRBV9,TRBJ1-4,CASSPNGGSNEKLFF,TGTGCCAGCAGCCCTAATGGGGGTTCTAATGAAAAACTGTTTTTT
.,.,TRBV28,TRBJ2-7,CASSLPYAAYEQYF,TGTGCCAGCAGTTTACCATATGCTGCATACGAGCAGTACTTC
.,.,TRBV15,TRBJ2-5,CATSRDNQETQYF,TGTGCCACCAGCAGGGACAACCAAGAGACCCAGTACTTC
TRBD2,.,TRBV25-1,TRBJ2-1,CASSKGLAGDEQFF,TGTGCCAGCAGCAAAGGACTAGCGGGAGATGAGCAGTTCTTC
TRBD1,.,TRBV5-1,TRBJ2-7,CASSSMERTGRIYEQYF,TGCGCCAGCAGCTCTATGGAACGGACAGGGAGGATCTACGAGCAGTACTTC
TRBD2,.,TRBV9,TRBJ2-3,CASSVLAGLTDTQYF,TGTGCCAGCAGCGTTCTAGCGGGACTCACAGATACGCAGTATTTT
.,few,TRBV19,TRBJ2-1,CASSIGGQSYNEQFF,TGTGCCAGTAGTATAGGAGGCCAATCCTACAATGAGCAGTTCTTC
.,few,TRBV16,TRBJ1-2,CASSPVGADNYGYTF,TGTGCCAGCAGCCCGGTCGGAGCGGACAACTATGGCTACACCTTC
TRBD1,.,TRBV5-1,TRBJ1-1,CASSPGDRAMNTEAFF,TGCGCCAGCAGCCCGGGGGACAGGGCCATGAACACTGAAGCTTTCTTT